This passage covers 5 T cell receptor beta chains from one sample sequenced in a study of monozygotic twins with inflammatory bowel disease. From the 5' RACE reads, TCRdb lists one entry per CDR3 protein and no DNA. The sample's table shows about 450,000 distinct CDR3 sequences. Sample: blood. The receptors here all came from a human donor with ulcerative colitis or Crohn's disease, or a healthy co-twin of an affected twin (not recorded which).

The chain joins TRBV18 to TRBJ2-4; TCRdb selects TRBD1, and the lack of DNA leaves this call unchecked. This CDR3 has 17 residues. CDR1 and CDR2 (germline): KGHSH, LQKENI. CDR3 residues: CASSPPRGQGPKNIQYF. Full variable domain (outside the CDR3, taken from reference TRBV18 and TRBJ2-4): NAGVMQNPRHLVRRRGQEARLRCSPMKGHSHVYWYRQLPEEGLKFMVYLQKENIIDESGMPKERFSAEFPKEGPSILRIQQVVRGDSAAYFCASSPPRGQGPKNIQYFGAGTRLSVL.

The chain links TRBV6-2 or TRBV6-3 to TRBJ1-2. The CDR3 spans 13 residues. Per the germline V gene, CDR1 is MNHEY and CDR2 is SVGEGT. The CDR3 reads CASSYSGLYGYTF.

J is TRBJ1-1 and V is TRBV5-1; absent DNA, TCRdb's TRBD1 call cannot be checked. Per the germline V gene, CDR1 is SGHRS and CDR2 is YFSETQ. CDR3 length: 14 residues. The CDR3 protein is CASSYDRGATEAFF. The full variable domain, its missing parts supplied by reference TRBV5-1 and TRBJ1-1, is KAGVTQTPRYLIKTRGQQVTLSCSPISGHRSVSWYQQTPGQGLQFLFEYFSETQRNKGNFPGRFSGRQFSNSRSEMNVSTLELGDSALYLCASSYDRGATEAFFGQGTRLTVV.

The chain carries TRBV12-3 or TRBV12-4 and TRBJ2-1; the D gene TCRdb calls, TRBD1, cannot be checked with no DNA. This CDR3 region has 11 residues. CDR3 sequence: CASSYRVEQFF.

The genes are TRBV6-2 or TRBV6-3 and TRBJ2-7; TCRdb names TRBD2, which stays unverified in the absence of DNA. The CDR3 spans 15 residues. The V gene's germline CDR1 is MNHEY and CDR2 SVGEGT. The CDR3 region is CASTAAGGPNYEQYF.